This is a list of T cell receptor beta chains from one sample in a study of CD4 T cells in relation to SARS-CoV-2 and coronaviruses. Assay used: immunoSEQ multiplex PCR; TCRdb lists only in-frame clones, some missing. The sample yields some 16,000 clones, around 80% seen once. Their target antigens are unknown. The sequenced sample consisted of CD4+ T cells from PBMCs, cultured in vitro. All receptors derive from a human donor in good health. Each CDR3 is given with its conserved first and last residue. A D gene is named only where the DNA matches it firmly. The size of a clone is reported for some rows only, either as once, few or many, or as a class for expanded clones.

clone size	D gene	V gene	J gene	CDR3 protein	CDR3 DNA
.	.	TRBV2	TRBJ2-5	CASSEWETQYF	TGTGCCAGCAGTGAATGGGAGACCCAGTACTTC
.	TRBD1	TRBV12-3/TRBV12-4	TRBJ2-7	CASSLLQGKQYF	TGTGCCAGCAGTCTGCTACAGGGGAAGCAGTACTTC
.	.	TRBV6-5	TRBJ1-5	CASHFGGNQPQHF	TGTGCCAGCCACTTCGGGGGCAATCAGCCCCAGCATTTT
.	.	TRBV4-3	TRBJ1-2	CASSQDLGYGYTF	TGCGCCAGCAGCCAAGATTTGGGTTATGGCTACACCTTC
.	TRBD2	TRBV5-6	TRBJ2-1	CASSLAGGLAVRWEQFF	TGTGCCAGCAGCTTGGCCGGAGGTCTAGCGGTACGTTGGGAGCAGTTCTTC
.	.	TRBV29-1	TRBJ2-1	CSVRADYNEQFF	TGCAGCGTTCGGGCAGACTACAATGAGCAGTTCTTC
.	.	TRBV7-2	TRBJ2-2	CASIPGTADTGELFF	TGTGCCAGCATTCCGGGGACCGCTGACACCGGGGAGCTGTTTTTT
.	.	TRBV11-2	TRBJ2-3	CASSFLRPTDTQYF	TGTGCCAGCAGCTTTCTTCGACCCACAGATACGCAGTATTTT
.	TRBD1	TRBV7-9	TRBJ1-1	CASSLPGGGNFAVNTEAFF	TGTGCCAGCAGCCTCCCAGGGGGGGGTAACTTTGCGGTGAACACTGAAGCTTTCTTT
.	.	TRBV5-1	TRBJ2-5	CASSGSQGLQETQYF	TGCGCCAGCAGCGGATCCCAGGGGCTACAAGAGACCCAGTACTTC
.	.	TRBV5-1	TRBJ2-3	CASSLALGRGATDTQYF	TGCGCCAGCAGCTTGGCTCTGGGACGGGGGGCCACAGATACGCAGTATTTT
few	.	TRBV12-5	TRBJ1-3	CASGSGTGNTIYF	TGTGCTAGTGGGTCAGGGACGGGAAACACCATATATTTT
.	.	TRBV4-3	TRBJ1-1	CASSSWTRNTEAFF	TGCGCCAGCAGCTCTTGGACACGGAACACTGAAGCTTTCTTT
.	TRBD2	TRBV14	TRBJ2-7	CASSQDLVAGAGEQYF	TGTGCCAGCAGCCAAGATTTAGTAGCGGGAGCGGGAGAGCAGTACTTC
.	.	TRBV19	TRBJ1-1	CASSTPRDRGAFF	TGTGCCAGTAGTACCCCCAGGGACCGCGGAGCTTTCTTT
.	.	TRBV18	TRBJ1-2	CASSPWSLSYGYTF	TGTGCCAGCTCACCCTGGTCCCTATCCTATGGCTACACCTTC
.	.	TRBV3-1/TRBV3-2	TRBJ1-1	CASSPRTGRRTEAFF	TGTGCCAGCAGCCCAAGAACGGGAAGGCGCACTGAAGCTTTCTTT
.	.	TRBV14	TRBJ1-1	CASSQLGEAFF	TGTGCCAGCAGCCAATTGGGTGAAGCTTTCTTT
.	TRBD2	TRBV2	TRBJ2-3	CASSTSGLAAQYF	TGTGCCAGCAGTACTTCCGGACTAGCTGCGCAGTATTTT
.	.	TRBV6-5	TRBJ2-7	CASSYSDTRTEQYF	TGTGCCAGCAGTTATTCGGACACCAGAACCGAGCAGTACTTC
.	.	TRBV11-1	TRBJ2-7	CASSLTGEPQQYF	TGTGCCAGCAGCTTAACGGGGGAGCCCCAGCAGTACTTC
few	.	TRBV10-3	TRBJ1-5	CAIRSDNSNQPQHF	TGTGCCATCAGGTCGGACAATAGCAATCAGCCCCAGCATTTT
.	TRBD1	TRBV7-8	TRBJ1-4	CASSLAGGGSEKLFF	TGTGCCAGCAGCTTAGCAGGGGGCGGGAGTGAAAAACTGTTTTTT
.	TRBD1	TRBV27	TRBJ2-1	CASRPGGARGSYNEQFF	TGTGCCAGCAGGCCAGGGGGCGCACGGGGGTCCTACAATGAGCAGTTCTTC
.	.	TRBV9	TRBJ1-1	CASSVGAGVGEAFF	TGTGCCAGCAGCGTAGGGGCAGGGGTGGGTGAAGCTTTCTTT
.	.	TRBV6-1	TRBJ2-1	CASSELRWFTNEQFF	TGTGCCAGCAGTGAATTGCGATGGTTCACGAATGAGCAGTTCTTC
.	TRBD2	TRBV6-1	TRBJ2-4	CASSEDGTSVGGPYF	TGTGCCAGCAGTGAAGATGGCACTAGCGTTGGAGGTCCGTACTTC
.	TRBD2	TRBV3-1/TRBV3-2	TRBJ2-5	CASSRFGGAETQYF	TGTGCCAGCAGCCGATTCGGGGGGGCGGAGACCCAGTACTTC
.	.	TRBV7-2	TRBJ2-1	CASSSRGARGGTYNEQFF	TGTGCCAGCAGCTCAAGGGGGGCCCGAGGGGGTACTTACAATGAGCAGTTCTTC
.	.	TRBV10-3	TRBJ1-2	CAISDPRRGDGYTF	TGTGCCATCAGTGATCCGAGGAGGGGGGATGGCTACACCTTC
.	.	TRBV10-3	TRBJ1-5	CAISDGGAEPQHF	TGTGCCATCAGTGATGGGGGAGCGGAGCCCCAGCATTTT
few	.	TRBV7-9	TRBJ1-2	CASSSSRNYGYTF	TGTGCCAGCAGCTCAAGCCGAAACTATGGCTACACCTTC
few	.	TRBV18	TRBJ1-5	CASSPSGQPQHF	TGTGCCAGCTCACCATCAGGGCAGCCCCAGCATTTT
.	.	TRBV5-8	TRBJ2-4	CASSLWAVLAKNIQYF	TGTGCCAGCAGCTTGTGGGCAGTCCTTGCCAAAAACATTCAGTACTTC
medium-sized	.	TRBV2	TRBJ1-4	CASSAQGEYEKLFF	TGTGCCAGCAGTGCGCAGGGAGAATATGAAAAACTGTTTTTT
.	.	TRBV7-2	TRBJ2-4	CASSTSRTPLAKNIQYF	TGTGCCAGCAGCACATCTCGGACCCCCCTAGCCAAAAACATTCAGTACTTC